This T cell receptor beta chain was captured by sequencing in a study of cytomegalovirus exposure and HLA in healthy donors. Participants comprised healthy donors of bone marrow. The study ran its PCR with 60 Vbeta and 13 Jbeta primers. Profiling relied on immunoSEQ multiplex PCR, and the TCRdb table lists in-frame clones only, not all of them. The data hold 150,000 or so clones, with approximately 80% observed a single time. Concerning this clone: The target antigen is unknown.

General observations from the study: Researchers reportedly found TCR beta sequences accurately predicted most subjects' HLA-A and HLA-B alleles. For most TCR beta V segments, an earlier analysis put the productive rate at about 90% or about 30% of the time.

The CDR3 runs 14 residues. Per the germline V gene, CDR1 is SGHRS and CDR2 is YFSETQ. Trimming at V came to 4 bases and at J to 7 bases, leaving 10 bases not matched to a gene. This clonotype was sampled from a male donor in good health and CMV-seronegative. The specimen sequenced was PBMCs. The rearrangement uses TRBV5-1 and TRBJ1-2; 7 nucleotides agree with TRBD1. Here the CDR3 reads CASSTGRDSGGYTF. DNA for the CDR3: TGCGCCAGCAGCACCGGTCGGGACAGCGGTGGCTACACCTTC.